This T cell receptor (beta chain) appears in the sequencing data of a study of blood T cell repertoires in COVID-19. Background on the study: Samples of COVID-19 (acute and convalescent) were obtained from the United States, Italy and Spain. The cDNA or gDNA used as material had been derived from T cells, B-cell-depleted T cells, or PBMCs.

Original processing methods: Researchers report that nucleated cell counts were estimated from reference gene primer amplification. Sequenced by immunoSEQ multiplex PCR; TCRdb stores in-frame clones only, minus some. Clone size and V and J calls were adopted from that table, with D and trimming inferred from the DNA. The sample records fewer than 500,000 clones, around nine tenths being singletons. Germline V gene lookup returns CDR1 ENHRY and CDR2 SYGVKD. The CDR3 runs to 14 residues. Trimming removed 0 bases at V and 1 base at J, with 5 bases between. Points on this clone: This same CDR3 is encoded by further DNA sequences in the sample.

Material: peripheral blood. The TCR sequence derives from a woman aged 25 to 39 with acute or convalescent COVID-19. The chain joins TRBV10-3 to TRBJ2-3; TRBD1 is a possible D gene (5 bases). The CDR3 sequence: CAISESTGTDTQYF. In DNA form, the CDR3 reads TGTGCCATCAGTGAGTCGACAGGCACAGATACGCAGTATTTT.